These 20 T cell receptor beta chains share one sample of origin, sequenced in a study of early T cells in non-severe SARS-CoV-2 infection. TCRdb re-called the 5' RACE reads through MiXCR, storing one row per CDR3 protein. The sample gives over 35,000 distinct CDR3 sequences, 11% of which show up once; about 9.9% is in the top ten. Sequenced input: whole blood. Receptor source: an adult who was a healthcare worker with PCR-confirmed SARS-CoV-2 infection or an uninfected control (not recorded which).

This chain joins TRBV12-3 or TRBV12-4 and TRBJ1-1, with D possibly matching TRBD1 (6 bases). V was pared by 6 bases and J by 9 bases, with 20 bases between. CDR3 length equals 14 residues. CDR3 sequence: CASSLRQESHQAFF. CDR3 bases: TGTGCCAGCAGCCTTCGACAGGAGTCTCACCAAGCTTTCTTT.

This clonotype was observed a few times. V is TRBV2 and J is TRBJ2-5; D is undetermined. Germline V gene sequence: CDR1 SNHLY, CDR2 FYNNEI. With 7 bases removed from V and 3 bases from J, the gap between germline ends came to 15 bases. This CDR3 comprises 14 residues. The CDR3 nucleotides read TGTGCCAGCATCCAGGACCGAACGGAAGAGACCCAGTACTTC. Encoded protein: CASIQDRTEETQYF.

The chain links TRBV7-2 to TRBJ2-7, with TRBD2 matching over 11 bases. Looked up from germline, CDR1 is SGHTA and CDR2 is FQGNSA. V lost 2 bases to trimming and J lost 0 bases; unmatched junction nucleotides: 3. The CDR3 consists of 16 residues. CDR3 residues: CASSLRTSGGSYEQYF. In nucleotides, the CDR3 is TGTGCCAGCAGCTTAAGAACTAGCGGGGGCTCCTACGAGCAGTACTTC.

J is TRBJ2-5 and V is TRBV9, with 7 bases that match TRBD2. The CDR3 covers 15 residues. The V segment lost 3 bases and the J segment 2 bases; nucleotides outside the gene matches: 7. Germline V gene data show CDR1 as SGDLS and CDR2 as YYNGEE. This CDR3 reads CASSATSQPQETQYF. The CDR3 nucleotides read TGTGCCAGCAGCGCGACTAGCCAACCTCAAGAGACCCAGTACTTC.

This clonotype was seen repeatedly, ten times or more. J is TRBJ2-1 and V is TRBV5-1, with D unresolved. V dropped 0 bases and J dropped 0 bases, with 10 bases sitting between them. Looked up from germline, CDR1 is SGHRS and CDR2 is YFSETQ. CDR3 length: 16 residues. This chain's CDR3 is CASSLEGFRSYNEQFF. The CDR3 DNA is TGCGCCAGCAGCTTGGAGGGATTCCGCTCCTACAATGAGCAGTTCTTC.

This clonotype was seen at least ten times. The gene calls are TRBV20-1 and TRBJ2-2; D possibly corresponds to TRBD1 (5 bases). CDR3 length: 15 amino acids. The germline gives CDR1 DFQATT, CDR2 SNEGSKA (reference sequence). Trimming removed 3 bases at V and 5 bases at J, with 16 bases between. For the CDR3, the DNA is TGCAGTGCTAGGGACACAGGACCCCGGACCGGGGAGCTGTTTTTT. Residues: CSARDTGPRTGELFF.

This clonotype was seen repeatedly, ten times or more. J is TRBJ1-5 and V is TRBV19; the D is unclear. Germline CDR1 reads LNHDA; CDR2 reads SQIVND (reference sequence). V was cut by 6 bases and J by 4 bases, with 16 bases left in between. CDR3 length: 15 amino acids. This CDR3 reads CASRADVSQNQPQHF. In nucleotides, the CDR3 is TGTGCCAGTAGAGCGGACGTCTCTCAAAATCAGCCCCAGCATTTT.

V usage is TRBV14 and J usage is TRBJ1-6; 7 bases fit TRBD1. Germline CDR1 reads SGHDN; CDR2 reads FVKESK. The CDR3 contains 13 residues. Trimming at V came to 2 bases and at J to 8 bases, leaving 0 bases not matched to a gene. The CDR3 is CASSQTGDSPLHF. CDR3 coding DNA: TGTGCCAGCAGCCAAACAGGGGATTCACCCCTCCACTTT.

This clonotype appeared many times. This chain uses TRBV27 with TRBJ1-2; unclear D gene. CDR3 length: 13 residues. V gave up 2 bases and J gave up 5 bases, with 9 bases separating them. CDR1 MNHEY and CDR2 SMNVEV come from the germline V gene (reference sequence). In DNA, the CDR3 is TGTGCCAGCAGTTTAGGTCGGAATTATGGCTACACCTTC. Encoded protein: CASSLGRNYGYTF.

This chain's CDR3 is CASSSHRGEETQYF. The CDR3 nucleotides read TGTGCCAGCAGCTCCCATCGCGGGGAAGAGACCCAGTACTTC. V usage is TRBV9 and J usage is TRBJ2-5, with D possibly matching TRBD2 (6 bases). Germline lookup yields CDR1 SGDLS and CDR2 YYNGEE. The V gene lost 4 bases and the J gene lost 3 bases, with 13 bases spanning the gap. This CDR3 is built from 14 residues. Full variable domain (missing parts from reference TRBV9 and TRBJ2-5): DSGVTQTPKHLITATGQRVTLRCSPRSGDLSVYWYQQSLDQGLQFLIQYYNGEERAKGNILERFSAQQFPDLHSELNLSSLELGDSALYFCASSSHRGEETQYFGPGTRLLVL.

The table lists this clonotype with many counts. The chain couples TRBV9 to TRBJ1-1, with D perhaps TRBD1 (6 bases). Trimming cost V 0 bases and J 4 bases, with 10 bases left between them. CDR1 is SGDLS, CDR2 YYNGEE, per germline. This CDR3 has 14 amino acids. Written as DNA, the CDR3 is TGTGCCAGCAGCGTAGTACAGGGCCCCACTGAAGCTTTCTTT. This gives the protein CASSVVQGPTEAFF.

This clonotype was recorded many times. The chain uses TRBV3-1 and TRBJ2-2; a possible D gene is TRBD2 (5 bases). This CDR3 contains 16 residues. The V end was cut by 0 bases, the J end by 0 bases, with 8 bases between. CDR1 LGHDT and CDR2 YNNKEL come from the germline V gene (reference sequence). CDR3 DNA sequence: TGTGCCAGCAGCCAAGACGGGGTCGCGAACACCGGGGAGCTGTTTTTT. This sequence encodes CASSQDGVANTGELFF.

This clonotype was detected only a few times. V gene TRBV7-2 combines with J gene TRBJ1-6; D not resolved. There are 15 residues in the CDR3. Germline lookup yields CDR1 SGHTA and CDR2 FQGNSA. With 1 base removed from V and 6 bases from J, the gap between germline ends came to 10 bases. In DNA, the CDR3 is TGTGCCAGCAGCTTAGTGCCTGGAAGTAATTCACCCCTCCACTTT. It encodes CASSLVPGSNSPLHF.

Many counts were recorded for this clonotype. The J gene is TRBJ2-5, the V gene TRBV29-1, with TRBD2 as a possible D gene (5 bases). This CDR3 is 15 amino acids long. The germline gives CDR1 SQVTM, CDR2 ANQGSEA. V shed 2 bases and J shed 5 bases, with 18 bases lying between them. The CDR3 coding sequence is TGCAGCGTTGAATTTGCGGGTTCAACGGGGGAGACCCAGTACTTC. This gives the protein CSVEFAGSTGETQYF.

In its sample, this clonotype is medium-sized. The genes are TRBV5-4 and TRBJ1-6, with no clear D. Germline assignment: CDR1 SGHNT and CDR2 YYREEE (reference sequence). The CDR3 is made up of 14 amino acids. V shed 0 bases and J shed 9 bases, with 10 bases lying between them. CDR3 residues: CASSLVGESSPLHF. CDR3 nucleotides: TGTGCCAGCAGCTTGGTTGGAGAAAGTTCACCCCTCCACTTT.

The chain links TRBV7-9 to TRBJ2-3; a weak D match, TRBD2 (5 bases). V was clipped by 4 bases and J by 2 bases, with 19 bases between them. Per germline, CDR1 SEHNR and CDR2 FQNEAQ (reference sequence). There are 17 residues in the CDR3. CDR3 sequence (DNA): TGTGCCAGCAGCTCCGATCGAGGACTCGAATTCACAGATACGCAGTATTTT. This translates into CASSSDRGLEFTDTQYF. Looking up the rest from reference TRBV7-9 and TRBJ2-3 gives the full variable domain: DTGVSQNPRHKITKRGQNVTFRCDPISEHNRLYWYRQTLGQGPEFLTYFQNEAQLEKSRLLSDRFSAERPKGSFSTLEIQRTEQGDSAMYLCASSSDRGLEFTDTQYFGPGTRLTVL.

This clonotype was counted ten times or more. The V and J genes are TRBV10-3 and TRBJ2-3, with 7 positions matching TRBD2. The CDR3 consists of 14 residues. Germline CDR1 and CDR2: ENHRY and SYGVKD. J was trimmed by 0 bases and V by 8 bases; bases with no gene match: 5. The CDR3, as DNA: TGTGCCATCCGGCCTAGCGGTAGCACAGATACGCAGTATTTT. This gives the protein CAIRPSGSTDTQYF.

The table lists this clonotype with a few counts. The V and J genes are TRBV9 and TRBJ1-2, with a possible D match to TRBD1 (5 bases). CDR3 length: 15 amino acids. Germline CDR1 SGDLS, CDR2 YYNGEE. Trimming removed 5 bases from V and 8 bases from J, with 22 bases in between. CDR3 nucleotides: TGTGCCAGCAGTCCTATAGGGGCGTTTTTCTACGGCTACACCTTC. Translation gives CASSPIGAFFYGYTF.

The rearrangement joins TRBV6-2 or TRBV6-3 to TRBJ2-5, with a tentative D call TRBD1 (6 bases). The CDR3 is made up of 14 amino acids. Germline CDR1 MNHEY, CDR2 SVGEGT. The germline V and J ends were trimmed by 6 bases and 7 bases, with 18 bases remaining between them. The CDR3 protein is CASRPGQPPGTQYF. CDR3 sequence (DNA): TGTGCCAGCAGGCCAGGACAGCCCCCGGGGACCCAGTACTTC.

This clonotype was observed many times. The rearrangement links TRBV7-9 to TRBJ2-3; TRBD2 aligns across 10 bases. Germline V gives CDR1 SEHNR, CDR2 FQNEAQ (reference sequence). The V and J ends lost 6 bases and 3 bases, in that order; junction bases with no gene match: 9. The CDR3 is 16 residues long. CDR3 protein: CASSSRASGGTDTQYF. The CDR3 bases are TGTGCCAGCAGTTCAAGGGCTAGCGGGGGAACAGATACGCAGTATTTT.